Given below is one T cell receptor (beta chain) in context. There is no known antigen for this receptor. Base qualities are missing; no much larger clone stands one base away. In the prospective study, participants were about 18 to 100 years old, resided in about two dozen geographic areas of the United States, and were enrolled through a virtual design. In the prospective study, cohorts were assigned on the basis of participant-reported clinical history obtained from a screening survey and a study questionnaire. Recovered participants in ImmuneRACE Cohort 3 were defined as having two consecutive negative NP/OP PCR tests, clearance from a healthcare professional, or resolution of symptoms. Each participant in the prospective study had whole blood, serum and a nasopharyngeal or oropharyngeal swab collected by mobile phlebotomists. Participants in the prospective study had the option to provide additional blood draws and questionnaires over an approximately two-month period. Before DNA extraction, prospective study blood samples were shipped either frozen or at room temperature.

The sample is drawn from a study of blood T cell repertoires in COVID-19 (dated by TCRdb to 2020 to 2021). In the study overall: The collaborator samples originated in the United States, Italy and Spain and spanned the acute and convalescent phases of COVID-19. The prospective study material was composed of cDNA or gDNA derived from T cells, B-cell-depleted T cells, or PBMCs. The dataset comprised deeply sampled blood TCRbeta repertoires from subjects exposed to, actively infected with, or recovered from COVID-19. A freely available public database, intended as a resource for researchers studying the immune response to SARS-CoV-2, is where the repertoires were released. Samples were obtained from the ongoing ImmuneRACE study (first 160 participants) and from 950 to 1,500 subjects provided by 6 global collaborators. The sample metadata nearly always contained a de-identified subject ID, COVID-19 status, age in years and sex. Where available, HLA class I and class II types were taken from metadata supplied by the sample provider and were not determined by assay-based typing.

General findings and caveats noted by the study authors: The amount of clinical and demographic metadata varied by source and participant and was provided uncurated.

The CDR3 holds 15 amino acids from the cysteine to the phenylalanine. Only the CDR3 part of the read is kept: 45 bases, read in frame from the first base. V is pruned by 4 bases and J by 6 bases, leaving 5 bases of the junction without a gene match. Based on the germline V gene, the CDR1 and CDR2 sequences are MNHEY and SVGEGT. TCRbeta CDR3 regions were amplified from genomic DNA by means of the immunoSEQ Assay, a bias-controlled multiplex PCR. The paper's processing steps were these. The number of nucleated cells in each sample was estimated from the amplification of reference gene primers within the assay. To quantify the absolute abundance of each unique TCRbeta CDR3 rearrangement, sequence reads were collapsed and filtered. For each sample, productive Simpson clonality was calculated by taking the square root of Simpson's diversity index across productive rearrangements. Held by TCRdb, this immuneACCESS table contains in-frame sequences only and omits some clones. Under half of the omission traces to an unresolved V gene where checked; the cause of the rest is unknown. For V, J and clone size, that table is used; D and trimming come from the DNA. Recorded for this sample are around 500,000 clones; roughly 90% of them occurred a single time. The biggest ten clones account for approximately 2% of the sample.

Sequencing used PBMCs or T cells enriched from blood (not recorded which). This clonotype was obtained from a woman aged 40 to 50 who had recovered from COVID-19. The rearrangement joined TRBV6-2 or TRBV6-3 to TRBJ2-5; TRBD2 fits 13 bases in the junction. The CDR3 corresponds to CASSSGLAGVKTQYF. DNA sequence: TGTGCCAGCAGTTCCGGACTAGCGGGAGTGAAGACCCAGTACTTC.